This TCR beta chain came from a study of cytomegalovirus exposure and HLA in healthy donors. Study overall: In an early release, HLA-typed donors contributed 75 million to 85 million unique TCR sequences.

In the PCR, 60 Vbeta and 13 Jbeta primers were used. Repertoires were generated with immunoSEQ multiplex PCR, while TCRdb's copy carries only in-frame clones and drops some. The table records 150,000 or so clones, roughly 82% of them present only once. Details on this clone: This may stem from a read error, because a much larger clone lies one nucleotide away.

The CDR3 loop spans 19 amino acids. The V gene's germline CDR1 is SEHNR and CDR2 FQNEAQ (reference sequence). This chain joins TRBV7-9 and TRBJ2-5, with 11 bases lining up with TRBD2. Matching the DNA end better, TRBJ2-7 makes the J call doubtful. Source material: PBMCs. This sequence originates from a man aged 18 to 29 in good health and CMV-seropositive. CDR3 protein: CSSSFRVNDRLAGPYEQYF. The CDR3 DNA reads as TGTTCCAGCAGCTTCCGCGTGAATGATAGACTAGCGGGGCCCTACGAGCAGTACTTC.